This TCR beta chain came from a study of T cells in Graves' hyperthyroidism and ophthalmopathy. To note about this clonotype: Antigen: not known.

Germline lookup yields CDR1 MNHNS and CDR2 SASEGT. With 6 bases clipped from V and 2 bases from J, the junction kept 10 bases outside the gene matches. There are 15 residues in the CDR3. Each diagnosis drew on symptoms, thyroxine, TRAb, thyroid ultrasound and orbital computed tomography findings. Amplification of TCR beta CDR3 regions was performed using RNA transcripts as template. First-round RT-PCR targeting the TCR CDR3 was performed with the HTBI primer set. TCRdb re-called the multiplex PCR reads with MiXCR, one entry per CDR3 protein. The top ten hold about 11% of the sample, which has 450,000 to 550,000 distinct CDR3 sequences, approximately 24% seen once. Findings and caveats of the study: Model-based prediction identified ophthalmopathy a median about 6 months prior to its onset.

Material for sequencing was blood. V and J are TRBV6-1 and TRBJ2-7; 7 bases are a match to TRBD1. This TCR was sampled from a woman aged 25 to 39 with Graves' ophthalmopathy. The CDR3 reads CASSRADRHTYEQYF. The CDR3 DNA sequence: TGTGCCAGCAGCCGGGCGGACAGGCACACCTACGAGCAGTACTTC.